One and the same sample provided the 30 T cell receptor beta chains below, sequenced in a study of control samples from healthy donors and cancer patients. Using immunoSEQ multiplex PCR, the repertoire was profiled, and TCRdb retains in-frame clones only, with some absent. The table has about 110,000 clones, around nine tenths seen once. Input material: blood. The source is a woman aged 50 to 60 in good health.

The chain joins TRBV30 to TRBJ2-7; D is perhaps TRBD2 (5 bases). CDR1 is GTSNPN, CDR2 SVGIG, per germline (reference sequence). Deletions cut 7 bases from V and 0 bases from J, with 16 bases between. This CDR3 is built from 14 residues. The CDR3 sequence is CAFARTSSSYEQYV. The DNA of the CDR3 is TGTGCCTTCGCCAGGACTTCGAGCTCCTACGAGCAGTACGTC.

This clone was detected only once. The chain recombines TRBV7-2 with TRBJ1-1; D gene unclear. V lost 1 base to trimming and J lost 10 bases, with 10 bases between them. The CDR3 runs 12 residues. CDR1 and CDR2 from the germline V gene are SGHTA and FQGNSA. The CDR3: CASSLVESGAFF. The CDR3 nucleotides are TGTGCCAGCAGCTTAGTAGAAAGTGGAGCTTTCTTT.

The chain carries TRBV2 and TRBJ2-5; possibly TRBD2 for D (6 bases). This CDR3 spans 16 amino acids. The V gene's germline CDR1 is SNHLY and CDR2 FYNNEI. Trimming removed 6 bases from V and 3 bases from J, with 20 bases in between. In DNA form, the CDR3 reads TGTGCCAGCAGGGAGGCTAGTGCGGAGGGGAAAGAGACCCAGTACTTC. Protein product: CASREASAEGKETQYF.

J is TRBJ2-2 and V is TRBV4-3; D unclear. The CDR3 is made up of 15 amino acids. Deletions cut 4 bases from V and 2 bases from J, with 11 bases between. Per the germline V gene, CDR1 is LGHNA and CDR2 is YSLEER. The DNA of the CDR3 is TGCGCCAGCAGCCCTTCCTACCGAAACACCGGGGAGCTGTTTTTT. It encodes CASSPSYRNTGELFF.

This chain joins TRBV6-2 or TRBV6-3 and TRBJ1-4; D remains ambiguous. CDR1 MNHEY and CDR2 SVGEGT come from the germline V gene. CDR3 length equals 15 residues. Trimming cost V 2 bases and J 7 bases, with 14 bases left between them. The CDR3 nucleotides are TGTGCCAGCAGTTACGGGTACACGAGGAGTGAAAAACTGTTTTTT. Protein sequence: CASSYGYTRSEKLFF.

This rearrangement joins TRBV7-9 to TRBJ1-2, with a weak D call TRBD1 (5 bases). V lost 4 bases and J 5 bases, leaving 8 bases between the germline ends. This CDR3 is built from 12 residues. Germline lookup yields CDR1 SEHNR and CDR2 FQNEAQ (reference sequence). CDR3 nucleotide sequence: TGTGCCAGCAGCTGGGACTCTTATGGCTACACCTTC. The encoded protein is CASSWDSYGYTF.

In its sample, this clone was seen a few times. J is TRBJ1-2 and V is TRBV2, with D hard to call. Per the germline V gene, CDR1 is SNHLY and CDR2 is FYNNEI. This CDR3 has 15 residues. Trimming pared 1 base from V and 8 bases from J, leaving 17 bases between. CDR3 sequence (DNA): TGTGCCAGCAGTGAAGGACTGCCCGGAGGCGGAGGCTACACCTTC. Translating gives CASSEGLPGGGGYTF.

The chain uses TRBV18 and TRBJ2-2; a possible D gene is TRBD2 (5 bases). The CDR3 has 15 amino acids. The germline V and J ends were trimmed by 2 bases and 5 bases, with 12 bases remaining between them. The germline CDR1 and CDR2 sequences are KGHSH and LQKENI. The CDR3 DNA sequence: TGTGCCAGCTCACCAGTCCGGGGTGGAACCGGGGAGCTGTTTTTT. Its translation is CASSPVRGGTGELFF.

The chain combines TRBV7-8 with TRBJ2-7; tentatively, D is TRBD2 (6 bases). The CDR3 loop spans 19 amino acids. Trimming removed 3 bases from V and 0 bases from J, with 24 bases in between. CDR1 SGHVS and CDR2 FQNEAQ come from the germline V gene. CDR3 in DNA: TGTGCCAGCAGCTTGAAGAGACCGGGACTCCTCAGGAGCTCCTACGAGCAGTACGTC. It encodes CASSLKRPGLLRSSYEQYV.

The chain carries TRBV6-5 and TRBJ2-2, with no clear D. The CDR3 is 13 residues long. Germline V gene lookup returns CDR1 MNHEY and CDR2 SVGAGI. V lost 7 bases and J 6 bases, leaving 12 bases between the germline ends. CDR3 nucleotides: TGTGCCAGCAAGCGAGACGTCCCCGGGGAGCTGTTTTTT. It codes for CASKRDVPGELFF.

This sequence joins TRBV20-1 and TRBJ2-5; D is unclear. The V end lost 0 bases, the J end lost 5 bases, and 1 base lay between the germline ends. The CDR3 is 10 amino acids. Germline CDR1 reads DFQATT; CDR2 reads SNEGSKA (reference sequence). The CDR3 nucleotides read TGCAGTGCTAGAGATGAGACCCAGTACTTC. It codes for CSARDETQYF.

Here the CDR3 DNA reads TGTGCCAGTACGGGGGTCTACAATGAGCAGTTCTTC. Its protein is CASTGVYNEQFF. V is TRBV19 and J is TRBJ2-1; D perhaps matches TRBD2 (6 bases). Germline V gives CDR1 LNHDA, CDR2 SQIVND (reference sequence). Trimming removed 7 bases at V and 3 bases at J, with 7 bases between. The CDR3 loop spans 12 amino acids. Complete variable domain (other parts from reference TRBV19 and TRBJ2-1): DGGITQSPKYLFRKEGQNVTLSCEQNLNHDAMYWYRQDPGQGLRLIYYSQIVNDFQKGDIAEGYSVSREKKESFPLTVTSAQKNPTAFYLCASTGVYNEQFFGPGTRLTVL.

This sequence joins TRBV6-5 and TRBJ1-2; D uncertain. Trimming shortened V by 6 bases and J by 3 bases, and 8 bases separated the two germline ends. The CDR3 runs to 12 residues. Germline CDR1 reads MNHEY; CDR2 reads SVGAGI. The CDR3 sequence is CASSSGHYGYTF. CDR3 coding DNA: TGTGCCAGCAGCTCAGGACACTATGGCTACACCTTC.

The gene calls are TRBV11-2 and TRBJ1-1, with D uncertain. Germline assignment: CDR1 SGHAT and CDR2 FQNNGV. This CDR3 is 14 amino acids long. The germline V and J ends were trimmed by 7 bases and 1 base, with 13 bases remaining between them. CDR3 DNA sequence: TGTGCCAGCAAAGTCCCGGGCGGGAACACTGAAGCTTTCTTT. This translates into CASKVPGGNTEAFF.

The rearrangement uses TRBV19 and TRBJ1-5; D unresolved. V gave up 2 bases and J gave up 0 bases, with 14 bases separating them. The CDR3 is 17 residues long. Germline CDR1 LNHDA, CDR2 SQIVND (reference sequence). Written as DNA, the CDR3 is TGTGCCAGTAGTATACCGGGAGGGCCATATAGCAATCAGCCCCAGCATTTT. It yields the protein CASSIPGGPYSNQPQHF.

The gene calls are TRBV3-1 (or the pseudogene TRBV3-2) and TRBJ2-3; 9 nucleotides match TRBD2. Germline trimming cut 4 bases from V and 2 bases from J; bases unmatched to any gene: 10. CDR1 LGHDT and CDR2 YNNKEL come from the germline V gene (reference sequence). This CDR3 is 17 amino acids long. The CDR3 region is CASSRPPLAGNTDTQYF. The CDR3 bases are TGTGCCAGCAGCCGCCCTCCCCTAGCGGGGAACACAGATACGCAGTATTTT.

The rearrangement uses TRBV6-1 and TRBJ2-1, with 7 positions matching TRBD2. Germline loops: CDR1 MNHNS, CDR2 SASEGT. V dropped 6 bases and J dropped 6; count of bases not matched to a gene: 8. The CDR3 is made up of 14 amino acids. CDR3 coding DNA: TGTGCCAGCAGCTCCCGGGGGGTCCCCAATGAGCAGTTCTTC. Translated: CASSSRGVPNEQFF.

The chain is built from TRBV2 and TRBJ1-5, with 8 bases aligning to TRBD1. Per germline, CDR1 SNHLY and CDR2 FYNNEI. The CDR3 has 15 amino acids. The trim removed 3 bases at V and 3 bases at J, leaving 4 bases unmatched. CDR3: CASSETGVNNQPQHF. DNA for the CDR3: TGTGCCAGCAGTGAGACAGGGGTTAACAATCAGCCCCAGCATTTT. The variable domain in full, with the rest retrieved from reference TRBV2 and TRBJ1-5, is EPEVTQTPSHQVTQMGQEVILRCVPISNHLYFYWYRQILGQKVEFLVSFYNNEISEKSEIFDDQFSVERPDGSNFTLKIRSTKLEDSAMYFCASSETGVNNQPQHFGDGTRLSIL.

This clone showed up just once. The chain carries TRBV7-9 and TRBJ2-7, with 8 bases identical to TRBD2. Germline V gives CDR1 SEHNR, CDR2 FQNEAQ (reference sequence). The V segment lost 5 bases and the J segment 4 bases; nucleotides outside the gene matches: 16. This CDR3 contains 17 residues. CDR3 sequence (DNA): TGTGCCAGCAGCCTTGGGGGGCAGCGGGAGATATTGTACGAGCAGTACGTC. Translated: CASSLGGQREILYEQYV.

DNA of the CDR3: TGTGCCAGTAGTATTTATTTATCCCGGGGGGGGGCCTACAATGAGCAGTTCTTC. As protein: CASSIYLSRGGAYNEQFF. This chain joins TRBV19 and TRBJ2-1, with TRBD2 matching 8 bases. This CDR3 is 18 amino acids long. The ends lost 3 bases at V and 2 bases at J; junction bases unmatched: 12. Germline V gives CDR1 LNHDA, CDR2 SQIVND (reference sequence).

This sequence joins TRBV7-3 and TRBJ2-5, with a weak D call TRBD2 (5 bases). Germline V gene lookup returns CDR1 SGHTA and CDR2 FQGTGA. Trimming cost V 4 bases and J 7 bases, with 16 bases left between them. The CDR3 is made up of 14 amino acids. In DNA form, the CDR3 reads TGTGCCAGCAGCTCCACCGCTAGCTTGGGGACCCAGTACTTC. It is translated as CASSSTASLGTQYF.

CDR3 sequence: CASRAIRENTEAFF. Here the CDR3 DNA reads TGTGCCAGCAGGGCCATAAGAGAAAACACTGAAGCTTTCTTT. The chain combines TRBV5-6 with TRBJ1-1; D is ambiguous. Germline assignment: CDR1 SGHDT and CDR2 YYEEEE. The CDR3 contains 14 residues. V was pared by 5 bases and J by 2 bases, with 13 bases between.

The chain links TRBV7-7 to TRBJ2-1; D perhaps matches TRBD2 (5 bases). The V gene lost 2 bases and the J gene lost 15 bases, with 14 bases spanning the gap. Germline V CDR1 and CDR2: SSHAT, FNYEAQ (reference sequence). The length of the CDR3 is 12 residues. Written as DNA, the CDR3 is TGTGCCAGCAGCTTATCCGGACTGGACCTGTTCTTC. Protein sequence: CASSLSGLDLFF.

J is TRBJ2-7 and V is TRBV14; 8 bases map to TRBD1. The CDR3 spans 15 residues. The J segment lost 5 bases and the V segment lost 6 bases, leaving 12 bases of the junction unmatched. In germline, CDR1 is SGHDN, CDR2 FVKESK. This CDR3 reads CASSIRGRAVDEQYF. CDR3 nucleotide sequence: TGTGCCAGCAGTATCAGGGGGCGCGCGGTGGACGAGCAGTACTTC.

The V call is TRBV6-5, the J call TRBJ2-3; D unclear. Germline V CDR1 and CDR2: MNHEY, SVGAGI. The CDR3 covers 13 residues. The germline V and J ends were trimmed by 7 bases and 7 bases, with 15 bases remaining between them. This CDR3 is CASTEGSRNTQYF. The CDR3 nucleotides read TGTGCCAGCACGGAAGGTAGCCGAAATACGCAGTATTTT.

The gene calls are TRBV7-9 and TRBJ1-6; D is ambiguous. The CDR3 extends over 13 amino acids. In germline, CDR1 is SEHNR, CDR2 FQNEAQ (reference sequence). The V and J ends lost 1 base and 12 bases respectively, with 10 bases between them. DNA of the CDR3: TGTGCCAGCAGCTTAGGGCAGGTGTTACCCCTCCACTTT. Amino acids: CASSLGQVLPLHF.

The chain uses TRBV29-1 and TRBJ1-5; 9 bases are a match to TRBD1. Germline values: CDR1 SQVTM, CDR2 ANQGSEA. Trimming removed 6 bases from V and 3 bases from J; junction bases left unmatched: 3. The CDR3 is 13 residues long. CDR3 sequence reads: CSVRQGVNQPQHF. The CDR3 nucleotides are TGCAGCGTGAGACAGGGGGTCAATCAGCCCCAGCATTTT.

This chain joins TRBV12-5 and TRBJ2-1; possible D gene TRBD1, 5 bases. V was cut by 5 bases and J by 6 bases, with 17 bases left in between. This CDR3 contains 15 residues. Germline loops: CDR1 LGHNT, CDR2 FRNRAP. CDR3 sequence reads: CASGPLPSGINEQFF. The CDR3 DNA is TGTGCTAGTGGTCCCCTCCCCTCAGGGATCAATGAGCAGTTCTTC. The complete variable domain, with remaining parts taken from reference TRBV12-5 and TRBJ2-1, reads DARVTQTPRHKVTEMGQEVTMRCQPILGHNTVFWYRQTMMQGLELLAYFRNRAPLDDSGMPKDRFSAEMPDATLATLKIQPSEPRDSAVYFCASGPLPSGINEQFFGPGTRLTVL.

CDR3 in DNA: TGTGCCAGCAGCCTCTATGCAGCGGCGGGGAACACCGGGGAGCTGTTTTTT. Translation: CASSLYAAAGNTGELFF. The rearrangement links TRBV6-2 or TRBV6-3 to TRBJ2-2; possible D gene TRBD2, 5 bases. Germline V CDR1 and CDR2: MNHEY, SVGEGT. The CDR3 runs to 17 residues. V lost 6 bases and J 1 base, leaving 18 bases between the germline ends.

The CDR3 sequence: CASSARDRGPLNTEAFF. CDR3 in DNA: TGTGCCAGCAGCGCCCGGGACAGGGGGCCACTGAACACTGAAGCTTTCTTT. This chain links TRBV3-1 (or the pseudogene TRBV3-2) with TRBJ1-1; 12 bases line up with TRBD1. CDR1 and CDR2 from the germline V gene are LGHDT and YNNKEL (reference sequence). V shed 5 bases and J 0 bases; nucleotides not matched to a gene: 7. The CDR3 loop spans 17 amino acids.